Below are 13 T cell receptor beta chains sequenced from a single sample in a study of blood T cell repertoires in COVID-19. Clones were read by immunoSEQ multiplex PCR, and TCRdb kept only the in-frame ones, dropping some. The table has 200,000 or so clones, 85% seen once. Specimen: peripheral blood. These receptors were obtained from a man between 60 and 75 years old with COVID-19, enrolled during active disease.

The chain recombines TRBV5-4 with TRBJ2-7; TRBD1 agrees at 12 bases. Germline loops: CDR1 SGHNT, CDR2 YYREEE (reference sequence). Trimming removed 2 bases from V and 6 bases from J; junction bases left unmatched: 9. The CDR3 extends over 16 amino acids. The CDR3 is CASSFDHGTGGGEQYF. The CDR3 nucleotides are TGTGCCAGCAGCTTCGATCATGGGACAGGGGGCGGCGAGCAGTACTTC.

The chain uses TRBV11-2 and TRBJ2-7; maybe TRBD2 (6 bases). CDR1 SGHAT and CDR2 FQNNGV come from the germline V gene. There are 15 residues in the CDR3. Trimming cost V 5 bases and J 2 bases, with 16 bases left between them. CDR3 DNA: TGTGCCAGCAGCCCCCTCGGGCGGGGAGCCTACGAGCAGTACTTC. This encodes CASSPLGRGAYEQYF.

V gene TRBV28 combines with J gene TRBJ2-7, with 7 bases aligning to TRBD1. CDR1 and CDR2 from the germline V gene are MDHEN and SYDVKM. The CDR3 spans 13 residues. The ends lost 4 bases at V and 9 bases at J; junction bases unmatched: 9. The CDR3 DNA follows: TGTGCCAGCAGTTCCCAGACAGGGTTGTGGCAGTACTTC. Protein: CASSSQTGLWQYF.

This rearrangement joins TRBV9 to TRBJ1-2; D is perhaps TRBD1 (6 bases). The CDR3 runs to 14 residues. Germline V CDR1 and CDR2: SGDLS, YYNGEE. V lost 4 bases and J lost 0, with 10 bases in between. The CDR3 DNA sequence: TGTGCCAGCAGCCTAAGACAGGCTAACTATGGCTACACCTTC. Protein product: CASSLRQANYGYTF.

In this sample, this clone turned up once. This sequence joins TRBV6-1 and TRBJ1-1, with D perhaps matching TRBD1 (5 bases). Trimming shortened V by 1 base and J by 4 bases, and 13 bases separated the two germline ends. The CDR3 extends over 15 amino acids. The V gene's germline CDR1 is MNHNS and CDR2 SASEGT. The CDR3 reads CASSEEAGRATEAFF. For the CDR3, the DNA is TGTGCCAGCAGTGAAGAGGCAGGGAGGGCCACTGAAGCTTTCTTT.

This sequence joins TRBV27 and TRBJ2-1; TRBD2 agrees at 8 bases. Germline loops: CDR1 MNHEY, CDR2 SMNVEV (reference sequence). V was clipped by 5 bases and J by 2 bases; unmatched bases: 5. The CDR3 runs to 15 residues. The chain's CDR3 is CASSPVAGPYNEQFF. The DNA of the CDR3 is TGTGCCAGCAGTCCGGTAGCGGGGCCCTACAATGAGCAGTTCTTC.

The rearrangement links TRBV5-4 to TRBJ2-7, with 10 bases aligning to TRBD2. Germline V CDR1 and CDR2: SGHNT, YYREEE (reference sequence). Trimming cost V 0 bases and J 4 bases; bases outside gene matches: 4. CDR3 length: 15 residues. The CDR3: CASSLDLAGEYEQYF. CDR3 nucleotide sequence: TGTGCCAGCAGCTTGGATCTAGCGGGAGAATACGAGCAGTACTTC.

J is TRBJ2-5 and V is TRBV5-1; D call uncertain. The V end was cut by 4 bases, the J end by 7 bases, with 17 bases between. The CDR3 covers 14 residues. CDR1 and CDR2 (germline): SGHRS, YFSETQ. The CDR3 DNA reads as TGCGCCAGCAGCCCACCCGAGTCCCGCGGGACCCAGTACTTC. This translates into CASSPPESRGTQYF.

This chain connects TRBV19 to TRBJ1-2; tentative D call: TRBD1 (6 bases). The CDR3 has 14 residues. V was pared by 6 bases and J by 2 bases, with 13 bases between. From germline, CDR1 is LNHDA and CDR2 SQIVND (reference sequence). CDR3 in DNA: TGTGCCAGTAGGTCTCCAGGGGAAAACTATGGCTACACCTTC. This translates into CASRSPGENYGYTF.

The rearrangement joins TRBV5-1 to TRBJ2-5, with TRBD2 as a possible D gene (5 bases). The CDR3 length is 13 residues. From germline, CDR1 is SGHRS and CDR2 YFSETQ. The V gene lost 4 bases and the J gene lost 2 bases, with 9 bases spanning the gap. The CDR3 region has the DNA TGCGCCAGCAGCATACTAGTTCAAGAGACCCAGTACTTC. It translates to CASSILVQETQYF.

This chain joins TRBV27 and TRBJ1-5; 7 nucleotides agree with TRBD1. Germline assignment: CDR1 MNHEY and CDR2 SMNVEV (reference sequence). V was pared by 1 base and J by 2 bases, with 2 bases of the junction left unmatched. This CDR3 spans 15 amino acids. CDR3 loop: CASSLLGGGNQPQHF. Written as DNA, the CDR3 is TGTGCCAGCAGTTTATTAGGGGGCGGCAATCAGCCCCAGCATTTT.

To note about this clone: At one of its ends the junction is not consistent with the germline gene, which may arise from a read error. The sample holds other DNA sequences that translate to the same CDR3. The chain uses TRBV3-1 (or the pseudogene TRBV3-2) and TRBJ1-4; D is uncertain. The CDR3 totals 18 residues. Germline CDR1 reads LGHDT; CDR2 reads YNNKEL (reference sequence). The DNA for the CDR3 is TGTGCCAGCAGCCCTAGGCCCCAGCTTCTTGCAACTAATGAAAAACTATTTTTT. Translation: CASSPRPQLLATNEKLFF.

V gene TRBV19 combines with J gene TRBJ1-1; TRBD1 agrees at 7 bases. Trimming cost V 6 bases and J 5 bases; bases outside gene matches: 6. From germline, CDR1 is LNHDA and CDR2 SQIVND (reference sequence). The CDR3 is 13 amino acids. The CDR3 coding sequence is TGTGCCAGTAGCATGGGCAGGGGGACTGAAGCTTTCTTT. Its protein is CASSMGRGTEAFF.